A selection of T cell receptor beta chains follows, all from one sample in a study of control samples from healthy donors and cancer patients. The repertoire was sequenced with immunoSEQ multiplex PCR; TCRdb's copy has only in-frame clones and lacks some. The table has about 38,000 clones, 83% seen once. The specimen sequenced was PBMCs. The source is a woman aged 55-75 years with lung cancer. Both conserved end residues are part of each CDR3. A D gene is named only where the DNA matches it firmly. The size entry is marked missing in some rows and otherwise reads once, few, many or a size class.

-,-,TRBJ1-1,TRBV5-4,TGTGCCAGCAGCTCCCGGGTGGGCACTGAAGCTTTCTTT,CASSSRVGTEAFF
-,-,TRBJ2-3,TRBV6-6,TGTGCCAGCAGTTGGGCATCCGGCGGAGATACGCAGTATTTT,CASSWASGGDTQYF
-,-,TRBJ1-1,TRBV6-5,TGTGCCAGCAGTATCAACCAACAGGGGAACACTGAAGCTTTCTTT,CASSINQQGNTEAFF
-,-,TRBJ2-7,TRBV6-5,TGTGCCAGCACCCCCCGACCGACCAGCTCCTACGAGCAGTACTTC,CASTPRPTSSYEQYF
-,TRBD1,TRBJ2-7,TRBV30,TGTGCCTGGAGTGGAGCAGGGGGTCATTACGAGCAGTACTTC,CAWSGAGGHYEQYF
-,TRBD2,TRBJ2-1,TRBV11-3,TGTGCCAGCAGCTTAGGGGCTAGCGGCTCCTACAATGAGCAGTTCTTC,CASSLGASGSYNEQFF
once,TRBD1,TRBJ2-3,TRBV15,TGTGCCACCAGCGGGGGACAGAGCACAGATACGCAGTATTTT,CATSGGQSTDTQYF
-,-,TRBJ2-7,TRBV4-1,TGCGCCAGCAGCCAAGGGGAGTTTAGCTCCTACGAGCAGTACTTC,CASSQGEFSSYEQYF
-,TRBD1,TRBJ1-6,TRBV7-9,TGTGCCAGCAGCTTAGAGGGGGCGTCCTATAATTCACCCCTCCACTTT,CASSLEGASYNSPLHF
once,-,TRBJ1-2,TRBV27,TGTGCCAGCAGTTTGGATCTTAACTATGGCTACACCTTC,CASSLDLNYGYTF
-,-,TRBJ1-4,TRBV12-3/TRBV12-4,TGTGCCAGCAGTCGACAGACTAATGAAAAACTGTTTTTT,CASSRQTNEKLFF
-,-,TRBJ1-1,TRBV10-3,TGTGCCATCAGTGAGGGGGTTAACGTCGAAGCTTTCTTT,CAISEGVNVEAFF
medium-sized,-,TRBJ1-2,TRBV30,TGTGCCTGGATATCGGGGGATGGCTACACCTTC,CAWISGDGYTF
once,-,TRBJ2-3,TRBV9,TGTGCCAGCAGCGTAGAAACGGGGGCTCACACAGATACGCAGTATTTT,CASSVETGAHTDTQYF
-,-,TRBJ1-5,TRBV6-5,TGTGCCAGCAGAACTGACAGCTTCAATCAGCCCCAGCATTTT,CASRTDSFNQPQHF
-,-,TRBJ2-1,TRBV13,TGTGCCAGCAGCTTAGAGGGGGGCCTAAACGATGAGCAGTTCTTC,CASSLEGGLNDEQFF
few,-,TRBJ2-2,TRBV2,TGTGCCAGCAGGGTCGCCAAAACCGCCGGGGAGCTGTTTTTT,CASRVAKTAGELFF
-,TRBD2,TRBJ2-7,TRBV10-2,TGCGCCAGCAGTGAGTCGAGCGGGGCGGCATCGAGGACCTACGAGCAGTACTTC,CASSESSGAASRTYEQYF
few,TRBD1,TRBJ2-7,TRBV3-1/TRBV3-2,TGTGCCAGCAGTTACCGGGACAGAGACTACGAGCAGTACTTC,CASSYRDRDYEQYF
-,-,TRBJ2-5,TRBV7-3,TGTGCCAGCAGCTTTGGCGGAGTACAGGGCCAAGAGACCCAGTACTTC,CASSFGGVQGQETQYF
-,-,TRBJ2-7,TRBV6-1,TGTGCCAGCAAGGAGTCAACCTACGAGCAGTACTTC,CASKESTYEQYF
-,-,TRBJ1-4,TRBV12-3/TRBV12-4,TGTGCCAGCAGTTCTTATGAAAAACTGTTTTTT,CASSSYEKLFF
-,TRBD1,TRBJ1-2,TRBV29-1,TGCAGCGCTAACAGGGGGCAAAATGGCTACACCTTC,CSANRGQNGYTF
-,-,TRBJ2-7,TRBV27,TGTGCCAGCAGTTTAGGGGGCAGGAGCTCCTACGAGCAGTACTTC,CASSLGGRSSYEQYF
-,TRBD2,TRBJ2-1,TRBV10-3,TGTGCCATCAGTCAGGGGACGGGGGGGCCCCACAATGAGCAGTTCTTC,CAISQGTGGPHNEQFF
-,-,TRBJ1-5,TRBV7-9,TGTGCCAGCAGCCCAAGGACGGTGGGCTATAGCAATCAGCCCCAGCATTTT,CASSPRTVGYSNQPQHF
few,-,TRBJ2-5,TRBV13,TGTGCCAGCAGCCTTACGACAGGCCAAGAGACCCAGTACTTC,CASSLTTGQETQYF
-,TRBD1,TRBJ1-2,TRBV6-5,TGTGCCAGCGGCACGCAGGGGGCTAACTACACCTTC,CASGTQGANYTF
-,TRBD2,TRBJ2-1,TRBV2,TGTGCCAGCAAGGGACTAGCGGCCTACAATGAGCAGTTCTTC,CASKGLAAYNEQFF
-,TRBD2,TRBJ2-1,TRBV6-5,TGTGCCAGCAGTTACTCCGGACTAGTCCCAAATGAGCAGTTCTTC,CASSYSGLVPNEQFF
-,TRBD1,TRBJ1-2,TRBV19,TGTGCCAGTAGTATTTATCTCGGGACAGGGGGCTTCTCTGGCTACACCTTC,CASSIYLGTGGFSGYTF
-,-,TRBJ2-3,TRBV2,TGTGCCACCCGGGGGAGGGGGAGCACAGATACGCAGTATTTT,CATRGRGSTDTQYF
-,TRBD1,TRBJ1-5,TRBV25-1,TGTGCCAGCAGTGAGCCAGGGGGGGATCAGCCCCAGCATTTT,CASSEPGGDQPQHF
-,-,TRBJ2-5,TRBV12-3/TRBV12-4,TGTGCCAGCAGGTGGGGCCCGGAGACCCAGTACTTC,CASRWGPETQYF
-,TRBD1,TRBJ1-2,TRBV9,TGTGCCAGCAGCGCAGACAGGGTGGTAGGGGGCTACACCTTC,CASSADRVVGGYTF
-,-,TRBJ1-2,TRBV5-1,TGCGCCAGCAGCGTCACCTACAGGACCCCTAACTATGGCTACACCTTC,CASSVTYRTPNYGYTF
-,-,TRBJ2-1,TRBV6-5,TGTGCCAGCAGTTACTCGAATGGGGGGAATGAGCAGTTCTTC,CASSYSNGGNEQFF
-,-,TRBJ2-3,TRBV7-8,TGTGCCAGCACCACCCGGGGTGGTACGCAGTATTTT,CASTTRGGTQYF
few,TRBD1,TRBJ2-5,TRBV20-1,TGCAGTGCTAGTGATTCGGGGACAGCCAGAGAGACCCAGTACTTC,CSASDSGTARETQYF
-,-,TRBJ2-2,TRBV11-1,TGTGCCAGCATACGGGACGGGAATAACGGGGAGCTGTTTTTT,CASIRDGNNGELFF
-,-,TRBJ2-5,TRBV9,TGTGCCAGCAGCGGCGGTCTTGGAGAAGAGACCCAGTACTTC,CASSGGLGEETQYF
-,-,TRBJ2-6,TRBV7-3,TGTGCCAGCACCGTCGGGGGTAAGAACGTCCTGACTTTC,CASTVGGKNVLTF
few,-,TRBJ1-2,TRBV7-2,TGTGCCAGCAGCTCCTTTGAGGGTCGTGGCTACACCTTC,CASSSFEGRGYTF
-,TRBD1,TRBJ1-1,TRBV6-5,TGTGCCAGCAGTTATAGAGGGACAGTGAATACTGAAGCTTTCTTT,CASSYRGTVNTEAFF
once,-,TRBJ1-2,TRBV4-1,TGCGCCAGCAGCCAAGCACCTTCCCAACCAGGGGACTATGGCTACACCTTC,CASSQAPSQPGDYGYTF
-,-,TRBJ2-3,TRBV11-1,TGTGCCAGCGGCCGACAGGCCAGCGTTGGGGATACGCAGTATTTT,CASGRQASVGDTQYF
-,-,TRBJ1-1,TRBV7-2,TGTGCCAGCAGCTTACATGGGAACACTGAAGCTTTCTTT,CASSLHGNTEAFF
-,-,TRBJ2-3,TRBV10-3,TGTGCCATCAGTGACGGGGTAAGGGATACGCAGTATTTT,CAISDGVRDTQYF
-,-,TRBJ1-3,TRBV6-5,TGTGCCAGCAGTTACTCCCGCCAGGGAGGAAAAAACACCATATATTTT,CASSYSRQGGKNTIYF
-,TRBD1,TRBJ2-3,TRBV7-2,TGTGCCAGCCGCCTACAGGGGATCGTCACAGATACGCAGTATTTT,CASRLQGIVTDTQYF
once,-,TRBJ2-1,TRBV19,TGTGCCAGTAGTACACAGGCGGGCAATGAGCAGTTCTTC,CASSTQAGNEQFF